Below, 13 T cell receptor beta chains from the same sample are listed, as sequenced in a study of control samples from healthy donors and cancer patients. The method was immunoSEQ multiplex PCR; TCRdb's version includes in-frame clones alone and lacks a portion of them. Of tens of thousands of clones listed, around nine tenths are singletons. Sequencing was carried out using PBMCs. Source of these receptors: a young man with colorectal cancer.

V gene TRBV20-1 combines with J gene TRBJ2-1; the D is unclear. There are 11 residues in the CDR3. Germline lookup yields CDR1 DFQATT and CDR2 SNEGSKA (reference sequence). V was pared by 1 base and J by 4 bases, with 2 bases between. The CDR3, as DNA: TGCAGTGCTAGAGCTTACAATGAGCAGTTCTTC. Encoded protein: CSARAYNEQFF.

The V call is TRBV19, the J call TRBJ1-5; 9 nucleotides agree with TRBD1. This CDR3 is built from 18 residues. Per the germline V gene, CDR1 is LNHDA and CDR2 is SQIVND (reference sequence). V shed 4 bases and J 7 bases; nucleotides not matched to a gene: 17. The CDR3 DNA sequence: TGTGCCAGTAGTAAAGTCGGGACAGGGTTCAATGCGAGGCAGCCCCAGCATTTT. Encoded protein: CASSKVGTGFNARQPQHF.

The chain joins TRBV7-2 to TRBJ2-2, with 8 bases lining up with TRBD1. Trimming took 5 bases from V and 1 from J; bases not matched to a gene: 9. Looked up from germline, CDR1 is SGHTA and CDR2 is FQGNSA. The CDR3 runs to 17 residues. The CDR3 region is CASSPTPGTGNTGELFF. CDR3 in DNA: TGTGCCAGCAGCCCTACCCCCGGGACAGGGAACACCGGGGAGCTGTTTTTT.

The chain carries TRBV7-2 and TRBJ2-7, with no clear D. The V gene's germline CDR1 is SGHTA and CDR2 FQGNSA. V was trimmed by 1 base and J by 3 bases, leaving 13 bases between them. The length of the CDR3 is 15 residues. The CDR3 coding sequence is TGTGCCAGCAGCTTAGTACTCAATTCTAACTACGAGCAGTACTTC. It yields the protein CASSLVLNSNYEQYF.

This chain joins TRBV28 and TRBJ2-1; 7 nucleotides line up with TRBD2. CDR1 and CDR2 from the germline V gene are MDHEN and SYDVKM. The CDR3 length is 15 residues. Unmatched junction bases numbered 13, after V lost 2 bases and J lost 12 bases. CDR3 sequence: CASSLTSVSGLWQFF. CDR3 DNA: TGTGCCAGCAGTTTAACTAGCGTCTCCGGGCTTTGGCAGTTCTTC.

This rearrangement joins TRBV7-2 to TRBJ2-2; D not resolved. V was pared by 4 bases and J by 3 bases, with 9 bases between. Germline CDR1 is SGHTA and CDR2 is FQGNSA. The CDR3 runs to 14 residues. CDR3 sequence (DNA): TGTGCCAGCAGCTCTAACGGGTACACCGGGGAGCTGTTTTTT. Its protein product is CASSSNGYTGELFF.

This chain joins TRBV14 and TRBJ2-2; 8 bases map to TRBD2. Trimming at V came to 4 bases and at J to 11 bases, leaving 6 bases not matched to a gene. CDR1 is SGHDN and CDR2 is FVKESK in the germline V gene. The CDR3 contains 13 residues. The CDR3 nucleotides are TGTGCCAGCAGCCCCCGGGGGGGGAGTGAGCTGTTTTTT. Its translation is CASSPRGGSELFF.

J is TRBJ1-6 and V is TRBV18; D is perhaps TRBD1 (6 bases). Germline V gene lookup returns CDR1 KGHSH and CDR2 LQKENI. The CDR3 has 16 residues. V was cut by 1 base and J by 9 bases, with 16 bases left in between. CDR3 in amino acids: CASSPLRGGDFSPLHF. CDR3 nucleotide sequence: TGTGCCAGCTCACCACTCAGGGGTGGAGATTTTTCACCCCTCCACTTT.

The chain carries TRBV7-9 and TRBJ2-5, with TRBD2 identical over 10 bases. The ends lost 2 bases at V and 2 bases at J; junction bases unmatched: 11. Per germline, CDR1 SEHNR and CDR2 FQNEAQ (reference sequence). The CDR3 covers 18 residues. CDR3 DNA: TGTGCCAGCAGCTTACAGGTAGCGGGGGGATACCTTCAAGAGACCCAGTACTTC. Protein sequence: CASSLQVAGGYLQETQYF.

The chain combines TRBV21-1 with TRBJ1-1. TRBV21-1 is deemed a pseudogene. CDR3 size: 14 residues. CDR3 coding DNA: TGTGCCAGCAGCAGTGAGGAGGGGGTCACTGAAGCTTTCTTT. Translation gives CASSSEEGVTEAFF.

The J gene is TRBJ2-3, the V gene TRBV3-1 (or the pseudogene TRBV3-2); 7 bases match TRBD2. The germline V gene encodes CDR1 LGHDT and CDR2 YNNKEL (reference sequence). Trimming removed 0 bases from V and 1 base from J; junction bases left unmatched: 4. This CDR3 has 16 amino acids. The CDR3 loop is CASSQDLGLGTDTQYF. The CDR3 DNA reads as TGTGCCAGCAGCCAAGATCTAGGACTAGGCACAGATACGCAGTATTTT.

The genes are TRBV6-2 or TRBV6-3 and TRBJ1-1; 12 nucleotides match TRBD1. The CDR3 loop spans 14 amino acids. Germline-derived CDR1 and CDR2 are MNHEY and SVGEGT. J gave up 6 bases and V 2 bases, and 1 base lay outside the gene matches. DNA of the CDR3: TGTGCCAGCAGTTACGGGACAGGGGGCTCTGAAGCTTTCTTT. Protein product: CASSYGTGGSEAFF.

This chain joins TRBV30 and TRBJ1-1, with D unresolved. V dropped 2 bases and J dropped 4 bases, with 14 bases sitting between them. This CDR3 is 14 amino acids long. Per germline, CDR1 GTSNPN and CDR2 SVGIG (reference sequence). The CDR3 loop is CAWSRGRRGTEAFF. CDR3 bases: TGTGCCTGGAGTAGAGGGAGGAGAGGCACTGAAGCTTTCTTT.